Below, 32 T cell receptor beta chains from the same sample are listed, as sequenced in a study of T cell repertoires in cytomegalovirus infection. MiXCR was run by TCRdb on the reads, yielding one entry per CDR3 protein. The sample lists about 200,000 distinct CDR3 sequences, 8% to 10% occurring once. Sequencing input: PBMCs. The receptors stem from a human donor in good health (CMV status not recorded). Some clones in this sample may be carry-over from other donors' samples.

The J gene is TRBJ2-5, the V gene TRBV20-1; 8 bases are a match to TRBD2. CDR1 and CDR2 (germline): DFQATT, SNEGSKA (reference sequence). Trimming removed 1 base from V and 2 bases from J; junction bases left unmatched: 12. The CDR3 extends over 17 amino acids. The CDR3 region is CSARAWSRGGDQETQYF. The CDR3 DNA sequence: TGCAGTGCTAGAGCTTGGTCCCGGGGGGGCGATCAAGAGACCCAGTACTTC.

The DNA for the CDR3 is TGCAGTGCTAGTTGGGGGGCCGGGACAGGTACCTACGAGCAGTACTTC. It specifies CSASWGAGTGTYEQYF. J is TRBJ2-7 and V is TRBV20-1; 8 bases are shared with TRBD1. Losses at the gene ends were 3 bases for V and 2 bases for J; bases not matched to a gene: 12. Germline values: CDR1 DFQATT, CDR2 SNEGSKA (reference sequence). This CDR3 region has 16 residues.

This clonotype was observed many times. Written as DNA, the CDR3 is TGTGCCAGCAGTGCAGCTCTGACAGGGTCCCACAATGAGCAGTTCTTC. Amino acids: CASSAALTGSHNEQFF. The V gene is TRBV6-5, the J gene TRBJ2-1, with 7 positions matching TRBD1. CDR3 size: 16 residues. V shed 5 bases and J 5 bases; nucleotides not matched to a gene: 12. Per the germline V gene, CDR1 is MNHEY and CDR2 is SVGAGI.

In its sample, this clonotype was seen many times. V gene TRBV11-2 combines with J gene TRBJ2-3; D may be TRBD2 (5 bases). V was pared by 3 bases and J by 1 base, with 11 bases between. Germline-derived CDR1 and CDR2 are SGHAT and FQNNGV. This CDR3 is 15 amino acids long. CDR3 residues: CASSLLLEGTDTQYF. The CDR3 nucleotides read TGTGCCAGCAGCTTGTTGTTGGAGGGCACAGATACGCAGTATTTT.

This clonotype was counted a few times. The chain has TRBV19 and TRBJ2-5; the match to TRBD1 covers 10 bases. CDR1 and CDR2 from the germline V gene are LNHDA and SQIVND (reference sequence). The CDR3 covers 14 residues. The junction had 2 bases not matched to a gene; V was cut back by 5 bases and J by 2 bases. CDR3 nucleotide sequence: TGTGCCAGTAGTCCGGGACAGGGGCAAGAGACCCAGTACTTC. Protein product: CASSPGQGQETQYF.

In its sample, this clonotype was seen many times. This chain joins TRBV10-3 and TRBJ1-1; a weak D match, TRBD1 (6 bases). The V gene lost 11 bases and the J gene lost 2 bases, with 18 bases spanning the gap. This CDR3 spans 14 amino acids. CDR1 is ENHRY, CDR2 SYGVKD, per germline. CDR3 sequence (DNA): TGTGCCGTTGGGGCGACAGGTACCAACACTGAAGCTTTCTTT. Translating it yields CAVGATGTNTEAFF.

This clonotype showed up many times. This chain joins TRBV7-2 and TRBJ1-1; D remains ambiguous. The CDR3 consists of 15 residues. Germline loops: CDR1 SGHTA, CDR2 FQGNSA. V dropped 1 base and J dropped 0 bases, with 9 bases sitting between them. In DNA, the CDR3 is TGTGCCAGCAGCTTAGGAGGACGTTTGAACACTGAAGCTTTCTTT. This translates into CASSLGGRLNTEAFF. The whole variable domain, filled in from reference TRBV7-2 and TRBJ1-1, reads GAGVSQSPSNKVTEKGKDVELRCDPISGHTALYWYRQSLGQGLEFLIYFQGNSAPDKSGLPSDRFSAERTGGSVSTLTIQRTQQEDSAVYLCASSLGGRLNTEAFFGQGTRLTVV.

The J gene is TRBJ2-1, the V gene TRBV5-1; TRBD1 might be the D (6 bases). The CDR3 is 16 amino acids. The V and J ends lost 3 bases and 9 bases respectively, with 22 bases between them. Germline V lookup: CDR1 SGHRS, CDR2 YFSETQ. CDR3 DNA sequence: TGCGCCAGCAGCTCAGGTGGTCTGGGGGCTAGAGGTGAGCAGTTCTTC. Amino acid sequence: CASSSGGLGARGEQFF.

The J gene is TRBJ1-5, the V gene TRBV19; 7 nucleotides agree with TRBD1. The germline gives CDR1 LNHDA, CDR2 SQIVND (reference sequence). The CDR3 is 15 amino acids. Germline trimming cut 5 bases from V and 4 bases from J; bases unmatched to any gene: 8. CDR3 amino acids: CASSRDRDLNQPQHF. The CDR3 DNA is TGTGCCAGTAGTCGGGACAGAGATTTAAATCAGCCCCAGCATTTT.

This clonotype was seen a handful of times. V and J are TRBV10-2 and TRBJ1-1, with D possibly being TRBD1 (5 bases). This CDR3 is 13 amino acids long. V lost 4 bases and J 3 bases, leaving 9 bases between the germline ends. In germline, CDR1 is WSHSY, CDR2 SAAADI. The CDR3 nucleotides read TGCGCCAGCAGTGCAGGGTCACACACTGAAGCTTTCTTT. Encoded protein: CASSAGSHTEAFF.

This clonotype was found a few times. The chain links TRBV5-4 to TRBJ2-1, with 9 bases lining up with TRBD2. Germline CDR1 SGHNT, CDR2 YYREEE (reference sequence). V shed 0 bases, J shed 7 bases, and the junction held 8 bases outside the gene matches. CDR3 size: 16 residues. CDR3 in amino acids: CASSLAKAGGNNEQFF. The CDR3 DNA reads TGTGCCAGCAGCTTGGCGAAAGCGGGAGGAAATAATGAGCAGTTCTTC.

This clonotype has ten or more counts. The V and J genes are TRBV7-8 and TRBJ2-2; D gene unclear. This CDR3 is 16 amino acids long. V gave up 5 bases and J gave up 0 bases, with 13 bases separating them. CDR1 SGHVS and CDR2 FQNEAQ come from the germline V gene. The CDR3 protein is CASSQVYGSNTGELFF. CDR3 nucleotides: TGTGCCAGCAGCCAAGTTTACGGGTCGAACACCGGGGAGCTGTTTTTT.

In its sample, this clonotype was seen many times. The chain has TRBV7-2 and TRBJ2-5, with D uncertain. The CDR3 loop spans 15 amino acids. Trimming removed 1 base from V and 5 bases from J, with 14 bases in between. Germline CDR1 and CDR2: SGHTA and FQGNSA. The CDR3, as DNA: TGTGCCAGCAGCTTAGAAGTTCTCCCAATGGAGACCCAGTACTTC. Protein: CASSLEVLPMETQYF.

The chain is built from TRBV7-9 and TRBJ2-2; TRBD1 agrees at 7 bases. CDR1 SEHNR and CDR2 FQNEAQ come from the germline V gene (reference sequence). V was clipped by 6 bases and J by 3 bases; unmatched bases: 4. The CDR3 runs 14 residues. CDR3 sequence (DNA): TGTGCCAGCAGTGACAGGGTGTACACCGGGGAGCTGTTTTTT. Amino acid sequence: CASSDRVYTGELFF.

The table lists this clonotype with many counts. In DNA form, the CDR3 reads TGTGCCAGCAGCAAAGGGGGACAGCAAATTGAAGCTTTCTTT. Its translation: CASSKGGQQIEAFF. This chain connects TRBV7-2 to TRBJ1-1; 7 bases line up with TRBD1. This CDR3 has 14 amino acids. Germline values: CDR1 SGHTA, CDR2 FQGNSA. The junction had 10 bases not matched to a gene; V was cut back by 5 bases and J by 7 bases.

CDR3 coding DNA: TGTGCCAGCAGCTTGGGGCAGGGACCGGCAGATACGCAGTATTTT. Translated: CASSLGQGPADTQYF. V is TRBV5-6 and J is TRBJ2-3; D assignment may be TRBD1 or TRBD2 (5 bases each). The V gene lost 0 bases and the J gene lost 4 bases, with 12 bases spanning the gap. The CDR3 length is 15 residues. Germline V gene data show CDR1 as SGHDT and CDR2 as YYEEEE.

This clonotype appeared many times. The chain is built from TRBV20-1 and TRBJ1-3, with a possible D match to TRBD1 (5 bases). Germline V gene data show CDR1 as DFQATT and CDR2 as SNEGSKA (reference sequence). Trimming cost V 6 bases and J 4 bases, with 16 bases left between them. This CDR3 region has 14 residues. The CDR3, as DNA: TGCAGTGCCCCTGGGGCCCTCTCGGGAAACACCATATATTTT. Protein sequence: CSAPGALSGNTIYF.

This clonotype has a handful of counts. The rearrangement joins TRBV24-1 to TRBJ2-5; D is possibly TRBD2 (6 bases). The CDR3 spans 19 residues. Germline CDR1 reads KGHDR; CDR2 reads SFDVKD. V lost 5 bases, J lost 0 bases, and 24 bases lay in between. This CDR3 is CATSGRTTQGTHNQETQYF. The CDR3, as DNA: TGTGCCACCAGTGGCAGGACTACCCAAGGCACCCACAACCAAGAGACCCAGTACTTC.

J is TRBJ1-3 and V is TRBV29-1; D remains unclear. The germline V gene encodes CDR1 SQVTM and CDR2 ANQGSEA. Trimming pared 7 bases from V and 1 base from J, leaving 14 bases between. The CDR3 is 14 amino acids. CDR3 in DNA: TGCAGCGCCCAAGGTGCGGGGTCTGGAAACACCATATATTTT. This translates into CSAQGAGSGNTIYF.

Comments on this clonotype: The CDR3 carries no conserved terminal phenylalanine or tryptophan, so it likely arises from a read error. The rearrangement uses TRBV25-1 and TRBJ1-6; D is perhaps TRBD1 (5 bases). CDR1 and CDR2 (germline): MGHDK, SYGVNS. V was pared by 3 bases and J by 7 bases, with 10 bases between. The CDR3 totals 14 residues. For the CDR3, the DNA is TGTGCCAGCAGTGAGGGGGTATACAATTCACCCCTCCACCTT. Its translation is CASSEGVYNSPLHL.

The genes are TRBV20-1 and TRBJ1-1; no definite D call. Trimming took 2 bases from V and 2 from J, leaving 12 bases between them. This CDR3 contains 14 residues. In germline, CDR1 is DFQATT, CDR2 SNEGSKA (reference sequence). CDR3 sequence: CSARHTGPNTEAFF. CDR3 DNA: TGCAGTGCTAGACACACGGGTCCAAACACTGAAGCTTTCTTT.

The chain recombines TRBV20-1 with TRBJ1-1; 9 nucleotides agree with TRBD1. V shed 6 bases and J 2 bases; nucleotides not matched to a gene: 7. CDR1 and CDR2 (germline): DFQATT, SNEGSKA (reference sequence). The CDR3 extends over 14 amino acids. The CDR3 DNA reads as TGCAGTGCCTTTCGACAGGGGGAAAACACTGAAGCTTTCTTT. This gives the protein CSAFRQGENTEAFF.

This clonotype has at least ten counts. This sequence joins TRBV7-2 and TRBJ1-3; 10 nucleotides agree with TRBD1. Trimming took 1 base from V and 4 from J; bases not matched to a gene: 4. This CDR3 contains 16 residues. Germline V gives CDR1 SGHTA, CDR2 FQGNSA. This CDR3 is CASSLGQGASGNTIYF. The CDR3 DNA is TGTGCCAGCAGCTTAGGACAGGGGGCGTCAGGAAACACCATATATTTT.

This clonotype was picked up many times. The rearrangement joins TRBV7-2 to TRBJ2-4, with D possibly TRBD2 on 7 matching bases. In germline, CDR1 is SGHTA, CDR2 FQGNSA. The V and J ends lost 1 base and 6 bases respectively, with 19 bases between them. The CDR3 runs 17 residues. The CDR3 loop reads CASSLVLAGAIGNIQYF. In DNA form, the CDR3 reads TGTGCCAGCAGCTTAGTTCTTGCGGGGGCGATTGGAAACATTCAGTACTTC.

The CDR3 region is CASSRQGSWTEAFF. The CDR3 region has the DNA TGTGCCAGCAGCCGACAGGGATCATGGACTGAAGCTTTCTTT. This chain connects TRBV5-4 to TRBJ1-1, with 7 nucleotides matching TRBD1. CDR3 length: 14 residues. V gave up 4 bases and J gave up 5 bases; unmatched junction bases: 8. Germline CDR1 reads SGHNT; CDR2 reads YYREEE (reference sequence).

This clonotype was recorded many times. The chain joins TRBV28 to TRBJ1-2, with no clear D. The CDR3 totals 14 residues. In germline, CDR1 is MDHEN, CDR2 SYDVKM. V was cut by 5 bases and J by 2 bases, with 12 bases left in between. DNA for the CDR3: TGTGCCAGCAGTGACAAGGTTCCCAACTATGGCTACACCTTC. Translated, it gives CASSDKVPNYGYTF.

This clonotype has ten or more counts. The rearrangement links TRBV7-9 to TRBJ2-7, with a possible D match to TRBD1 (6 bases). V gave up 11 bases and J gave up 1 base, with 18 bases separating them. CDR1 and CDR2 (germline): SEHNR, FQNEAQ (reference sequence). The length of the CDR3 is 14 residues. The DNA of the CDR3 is TGTGCCTGCGCTAAGGACAGCCAGTCCTACGAGCAGTACTTC. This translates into CACAKDSQSYEQYF.

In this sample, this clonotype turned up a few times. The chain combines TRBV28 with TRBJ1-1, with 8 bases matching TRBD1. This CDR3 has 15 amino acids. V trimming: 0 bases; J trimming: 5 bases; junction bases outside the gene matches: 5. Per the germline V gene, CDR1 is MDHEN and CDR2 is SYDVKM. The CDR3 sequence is CASSLWAQGGTEAFF. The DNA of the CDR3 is TGTGCCAGCAGTTTATGGGCACAGGGGGGAACTGAAGCTTTCTTT.

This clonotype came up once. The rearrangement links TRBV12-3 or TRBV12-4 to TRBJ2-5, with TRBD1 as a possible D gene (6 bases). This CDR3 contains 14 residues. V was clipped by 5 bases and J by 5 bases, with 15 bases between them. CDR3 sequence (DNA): TGTGCCAGCAGTGACGGGGACACCAGGGAGACCCAGTACTTC. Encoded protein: CASSDGDTRETQYF.

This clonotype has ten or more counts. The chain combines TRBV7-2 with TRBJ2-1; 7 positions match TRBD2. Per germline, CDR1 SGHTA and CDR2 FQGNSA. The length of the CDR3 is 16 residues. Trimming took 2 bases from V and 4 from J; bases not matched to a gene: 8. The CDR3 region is CASSLIPGLGYNEQFF. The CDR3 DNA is TGTGCCAGCAGCTTAATACCAGGACTAGGGTACAATGAGCAGTTCTTC.

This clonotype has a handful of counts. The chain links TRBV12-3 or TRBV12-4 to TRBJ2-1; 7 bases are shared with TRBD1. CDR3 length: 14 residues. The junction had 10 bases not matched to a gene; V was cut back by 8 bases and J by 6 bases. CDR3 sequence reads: CASDRVPGGNEQFF. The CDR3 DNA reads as TGTGCCAGCGACAGGGTCCCTGGGGGCAATGAGCAGTTCTTC.

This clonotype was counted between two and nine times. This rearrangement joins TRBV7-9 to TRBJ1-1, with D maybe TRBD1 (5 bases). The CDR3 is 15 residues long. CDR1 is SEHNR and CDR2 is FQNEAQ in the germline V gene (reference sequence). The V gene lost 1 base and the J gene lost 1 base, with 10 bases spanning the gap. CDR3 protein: CASSLGGGANTEAFF. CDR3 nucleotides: TGTGCCAGCAGCTTAGGGGGCGGAGCGAACACTGAAGCTTTCTTT.